The entry below gives a single T cell receptor (beta chain) sequence along with its context. CDR1 is SGHAT and CDR2 is FQNNGV in the germline V gene. Trimming stripped 4 bases from V and 4 bases from J, with 8 bases between. This CDR3 is built from 12 residues. In the original workflow: Amplification of reference gene primers was used by the study to estimate nucleated cell counts. TCRdb's table, derived via immunoSEQ multiplex PCR, lists solely in-frame clones and lacks some. V, J and clone size are taken as reported in that table, and D and trimming were inferred from the DNA itself. The sample includes about 270,000 clones, roughly 86% of them seen just once. The data originate from a study of blood T cell repertoires in COVID-19. Study-level background: The study drew acute and convalescent COVID-19 samples from the United States, Italy and Spain. PBMCs, B-cell-depleted T cells, or T cells were the source of the cDNA or gDNA that made up the material.

The receptor was isolated from a woman aged 55-75 years who had recovered from COVID-19. What was sequenced was peripheral blood. This rearrangement joins TRBV11-2 to TRBJ2-7; tentatively, D is TRBD1 (6 bases). The CDR3 is CASSSDRYEQYF. CDR3 in DNA: TGTGCCAGCAGCTCTGACAGGTACGAGCAGTACTTC.